Presented here are 8 T cell receptor beta chains from one specimen sequenced in a study of regulatory T cells in long-lasting Graves disease. Sample time point: newly diagnosed GD, antithyroid drugs for less than 3 months. With RNA extracted from PBMCs as input, the TCR library was made. For TCR beta, libraries came from iRepertoire HTBI primers and Arm-PCR of CDR3 regions. TCRdb ran MiXCR on the multiplex PCR reads and lists one entry per CDR3 protein. The sample holds 300,000 to 400,000 distinct CDR3 sequences; about 18% are singletons and the top ten take about 40%. The material sequenced was peripheral blood mononuclear cells (PBMCs), taken at new diagnosis, from a patient treated with antithyroid drugs. These receptors were collected from a female donor with Graves disease.

This clonotype was seen at least ten times. The chain is built from TRBV28 and TRBJ1-3; D unclear. This CDR3 region has 17 residues. Deletions cut 4 bases from V and 1 base from J, with 17 bases between. Germline assignment: CDR1 MDHEN and CDR2 SYDVKM. CDR3 protein: CASSSSRVDKSGNTIYF. In DNA form, the CDR3 reads TGTGCCAGCAGTTCCTCGCGGGTCGATAAATCTGGAAACACCATATATTTT.

Points on this clonotype: A far bigger clonotype differs at one base, so this is likely a read error. The CDR3 protein is CASSLLPNEQYF. The CDR3 DNA reads as TGTGCCAGCAGCTTATTACCGAATGAGCAGTACTTC. V gene TRBV11-2 combines with J gene TRBJ2-7; D is undetermined. V lost 2 bases and J lost 7, with 9 bases in between. Germline assignment: CDR1 SGHAT and CDR2 FQNNGV. The CDR3 extends over 12 amino acids.

This clonotype was counted many times. V gene TRBV5-1 combines with J gene TRBJ2-7; D remains unclear. Trimming cost V 4 bases and J 0 bases, with 17 bases left between them. CDR1 and CDR2 (germline): SGHRS, YFSETQ. The CDR3 length is 16 residues. CDR3 sequence (DNA): TGCGCCAGCAGCCGGGTCGGTCCACCGAGCTCCTACGAGCAGTACTTC. Translation gives CASSRVGPPSSYEQYF.

V usage is TRBV2 and J usage is TRBJ1-5; 9 nucleotides agree with TRBD1. The germline V gene has CDR1 SNHLY and CDR2 FYNNEI. The ends lost 3 bases at V and 3 bases at J; junction bases unmatched: 6. This CDR3 spans 16 amino acids. CDR3 amino acids: CASSEAGQGSNQPQHF. The CDR3 region has the DNA TGTGCCAGCAGTGAGGCGGGACAGGGTTCCAATCAGCCCCAGCATTTT.

This clonotype came up a few times. This may stem from a read error, because a much larger clone lies one nucleotide away. This rearrangement joins TRBV3-1 to TRBJ2-4; the D is unclear. V lost 4 bases, J lost 0 bases, and 10 bases lay in between. The CDR3 is 15 residues long. Germline values: CDR1 LGHDT, CDR2 YNNKEL (reference sequence). The CDR3 protein is CASSPSVLAKNIQYF. The CDR3 region has the DNA TGTGCCAGCAGCCCCTCAGTACTAGCCAAAAACATTCAGTACTTC.

The chain has TRBV5-5 and TRBJ2-5; a weak D match, TRBD1 (5 bases). The CDR3 has 14 amino acids. From germline, CDR1 is SGHKS and CDR2 YYEKEE (reference sequence). V was clipped by 4 bases and J by 4 bases, with 14 bases between them. The CDR3 is CASSTWGSGETQYF. The CDR3, as DNA: TGTGCCAGCAGCACCTGGGGCTCTGGAGAGACCCAGTACTTC.

The V gene is TRBV5-1, the J gene TRBJ2-1; no firm D call. Germline V gene sequence: CDR1 SGHRS, CDR2 YFSETQ. Trimming shortened V by 1 base and J by 8 bases, and 7 bases separated the two germline ends. The CDR3 loop spans 12 amino acids. Here the CDR3 DNA reads TGCGCCAGCAGCTTGTCAGCAGATGAGCAGTTCTTC. Translating it yields CASSLSADEQFF.

The chain joins TRBV5-4 to TRBJ2-1, with 11 positions matching TRBD2. The CDR3 has 15 amino acids. The ends lost 3 bases at V and 11 bases at J; junction bases unmatched: 10. Germline CDR1 and CDR2: SGHNT and YYREEE (reference sequence). CDR3 amino acids: CASSSPGTSGRKQFF. The CDR3 coding sequence is TGTGCCAGCAGCTCACCCGGGACTAGCGGAAGGAAGCAGTTCTTC.